Detailed here is one T cell receptor (beta chain). Antigen specificity is unknown. The data derive from a study of blood T cells in healthy people across ages. A J-beta primer mix and a sample-barcoded 5' primer were used in a second PCR of about 7 to 12 cycles. Sequencing of every sample gave 2.5 million or more CDR3-containing paired-end reads. MiXCR was run by TCRdb on the 5' RACE reads, yielding one entry per CDR3 protein. The profile shows approximately 1,100,000 distinct CDR3 sequences, over 35% of them singletons. Per sample, no less than 5.5 micrograms of total RNA were extracted. General study findings and limits: TCR beta diversity was tightly associated with the proportion of naive T cells.

This CDR3 spans 13 amino acids. V was clipped by 4 bases and J by 4 bases, with 10 bases between them. The chain links TRBV12-3 or TRBV12-4 to TRBJ1-2, with TRBD1 as a possible D gene (6 bases). The source of this sequence is a woman in her sixties or seventies in good health. The sequencing sample was made of blood. The CDR3 DNA reads TGTGCCAGCAGTTCCAGGGGCGGCTATGGCTACACCTTC. It translates to CASSSRGGYGYTF.